The T cell receptor beta chain under discussion was sequenced for a study of blood T cell repertoires in COVID-19. Background on the study: T cells, B-cell-depleted T cells, or PBMCs supplied cDNA or gDNA.

Authors' processing steps: Reference gene primer amplification gave estimated nucleated cell counts. Assay: immunoSEQ multiplex PCR; the TCRdb copy retains only in-frame clones and omits some. V, J and clone size derive from that table, while D and trimming were established from the DNA sequence. Of 100,000 to 150,000 clones listed, roughly 80% are singletons. Looked up from germline, CDR1 is MNHEY and CDR2 is SVGAGI. This CDR3 spans 12 amino acids. V gave up 4 bases and J gave up 8 bases, with 9 bases separating them. The TCR comes from a man older than 75 with COVID-19, enrolled during active disease. Sequenced material: peripheral blood. The chain carries TRBV6-5 and TRBJ2-1; the D gene is possibly TRBD2 (5 bases). The CDR3 DNA reads as TGTGCCAGCAGTTGGGCGGGCTATGAGCAGTTCTTC. The encoded protein is CASSWAGYEQFF.